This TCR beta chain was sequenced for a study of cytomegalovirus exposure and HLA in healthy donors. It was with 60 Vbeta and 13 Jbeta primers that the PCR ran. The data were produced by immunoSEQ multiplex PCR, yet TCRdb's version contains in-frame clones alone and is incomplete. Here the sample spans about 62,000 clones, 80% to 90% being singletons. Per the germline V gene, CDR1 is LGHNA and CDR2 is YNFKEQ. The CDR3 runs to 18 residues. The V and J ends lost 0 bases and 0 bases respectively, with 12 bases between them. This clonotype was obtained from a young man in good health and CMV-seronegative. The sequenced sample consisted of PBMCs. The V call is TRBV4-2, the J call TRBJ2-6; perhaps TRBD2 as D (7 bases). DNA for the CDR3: TGTGCCAGCAGCCAAGACGCGGGGGCGTACTCTGGGGCCAACGTCCTGACTTTC. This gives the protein CASSQDAGAYSGANVLTF.